The 20 T cell receptor beta chains reported below all come from one sample, sequenced in a study of T-cell reconstitution after alpha-beta-depleted transplantation in children. Unique molecular identifiers were used to barcode this TCRbeta library. One entry per CDR3 protein results from TCRdb running MiXCR on the PCR reads. The sample lists nearly 550,000 distinct CDR3 sequences; around 16% were seen once. Sequencing was performed on PBMCs from the stem cell graft donor, taken from the stem cell graft. All receptors come from a human donor who donated a stem cell graft to a child with acute lymphoblastic leukemia.

This clonotype appeared a few times. The chain uses TRBV20-1 and TRBJ2-7; 9 bases map to TRBD2. V lost 3 bases and J lost 3; bases outside the gene matches: 9. Germline lookup yields CDR1 DFQATT and CDR2 SNEGSKA (reference sequence). The CDR3 consists of 15 residues. This CDR3 reads CSARGSSGTVYEQYF. The CDR3 coding sequence is TGCAGTGCTAGGGGTTCTAGCGGGACCGTCTACGAGCAGTACTTC.

V is TRBV20-1 and J is TRBJ2-5; 8 positions match TRBD2. The CDR3 is 14 amino acids. The V gene's germline CDR1 is DFQATT and CDR2 SNEGSKA (reference sequence). V trimming: 2 bases; J trimming: 5 bases; junction bases outside the gene matches: 7. CDR3 amino acids: CSARSSGNRETQYF. Written as DNA, the CDR3 is TGCAGTGCTAGAAGTAGCGGGAATCGGGAGACCCAGTACTTC.

This clonotype appeared a few times. The chain combines TRBV5-1 with TRBJ2-3; D is possibly TRBD1 or TRBD2 (5 bases each). This CDR3 contains 16 residues. V lost 1 base and J 1 base, leaving 13 bases between the germline ends. CDR1 is SGHRS and CDR2 is YFSETQ in the germline V gene. DNA for the CDR3: TGCGCCAGCAGCTTGCGACGGCAGGGAGGCACAGATACGCAGTATTTT. Encoded protein: CASSLRRQGGTDTQYF. Full variable domain (remainder filled in from reference TRBV5-1 and TRBJ2-3): KAGVTQTPRYLIKTRGQQVTLSCSPISGHRSVSWYQQTPGQGLQFLFEYFSETQRNKGNFPGRFSGRQFSNSRSEMNVSTLELGDSALYLCASSLRRQGGTDTQYFGPGTRLTVL.

This clonotype was counted only a few times. J is TRBJ2-5 and V is TRBV12-3 or TRBV12-4; 8 bases match TRBD2. V dropped 5 bases and J dropped 5; count of bases not matched to a gene: 16. The CDR3 loop spans 17 amino acids. This chain's CDR3 is CASSPNKLAAIGETQYF. In nucleotides, the CDR3 is TGTGCCAGCAGTCCCAATAAACTAGCGGCGATAGGGGAGACCCAGTACTTC.

This clonotype was seen at least ten times. The chain links TRBV25-1 to TRBJ1-3, with 9 bases aligning to TRBD1. Trimming removed 3 bases from V and 0 bases from J; junction bases left unmatched: 18. Germline values: CDR1 MGHDK, CDR2 SYGVNS. The CDR3 spans 21 residues. The CDR3 DNA sequence: TGTGCCAGCAGTGAGGCTACTTCCCCCGGGACAGGGATATTCTCTGGAAACACCATATATTTT. Translated, it gives CASSEATSPGTGIFSGNTIYF. Full variable domain (outside the CDR3, taken from reference TRBV25-1 and TRBJ1-3): EADIYQTPRYLVIGTGKKITLECSQTMGHDKMYWYQQDPGMELHLIHYSYGVNSTEKGDLSSESTVSRIRTEHFPLTLESARPSHTSQYLCASSEATSPGTGIFSGNTIYFGEGSWLTVV.

The table lists this clonotype with a few counts. This CDR3 is CASSFVGRGIETQYF. Written as DNA, the CDR3 is TGTGCCAGCAGCTTCGTCGGGAGGGGGATTGAGACCCAGTACTTC. The chain carries TRBV11-2 and TRBJ2-5; TRBD2 agrees at 8 bases. V lost 3 bases to trimming and J lost 5 bases; unmatched junction nucleotides: 8. The CDR3 runs 15 residues. The germline gives CDR1 SGHAT, CDR2 FQNNGV.

The DNA of the CDR3 is TGTGCCAGCAGGCCTTTTATCGGGCGGCTGAACTATGGCTACACCTTC. Protein: CASRPFIGRLNYGYTF. The chain employs TRBV2 and TRBJ1-2; the D is unclear. Germline V lookup: CDR1 SNHLY, CDR2 FYNNEI. The length of the CDR3 is 16 residues. Trimming pared 6 bases from V and 2 bases from J, leaving 19 bases between.

This clonotype appeared a few times. The rearrangement uses TRBV5-1 and TRBJ2-6; 7 bases match TRBD1. Germline-derived CDR1 and CDR2 are SGHRS and YFSETQ. Trimming cost V 2 bases and J 9 bases; bases outside gene matches: 8. This CDR3 region has 15 residues. Written as DNA, the CDR3 is TGCGCCAGCAGCTTAGCGACAGGGAGTTTCAACGTCCTGACTTTC. This encodes CASSLATGSFNVLTF. Based on the CDR3 plus reference TRBV5-1 and TRBJ2-6, the full variable domain is KAGVTQTPRYLIKTRGQQVTLSCSPISGHRSVSWYQQTPGQGLQFLFEYFSETQRNKGNFPGRFSGRQFSNSRSEMNVSTLELGDSALYLCASSLATGSFNVLTFGAGSRLTVL.

This chain connects TRBV2 to TRBJ2-1; no clear D. Germline V gene data show CDR1 as SNHLY and CDR2 as FYNNEI. V dropped 6 bases and J dropped 2 bases, with 8 bases sitting between them. The CDR3 totals 13 residues. DNA of the CDR3: TGTGCCAGCAGGGGAATCACCTACAATGAGCAGTTCTTC. Translating it yields CASRGITYNEQFF. Supplemented by reference TRBV2 and TRBJ2-1, the full variable domain reads EPEVTQTPSHQVTQMGQEVILRCVPISNHLYFYWYRQILGQKVEFLVSFYNNEISEKSEIFDDQFSVERPDGSNFTLKIRSTKLEDSAMYFCASRGITYNEQFFGPGTRLTVL.

This clonotype was picked up a small number of times. The V call is TRBV19, the J call TRBJ1-4; D remains ambiguous. Trimming removed 7 bases at V and 4 bases at J, with 10 bases between. CDR1 and CDR2 (germline): LNHDA, SQIVND (reference sequence). The CDR3 runs 13 residues. The CDR3 nucleotides are TGTGCCAGTAACGCAGCTATTAATGAAAAACTGTTTTTT. Translated: CASNAAINEKLFF.

The CDR3 reads CASSGGTGGTSTDTQYF. CDR3 in DNA: TGTGCCAGCAGCGGGGGGACTGGCGGGACTAGCACAGATACGCAGTATTTT. The rearrangement links TRBV9 to TRBJ2-3, with a tentative D call TRBD2 (6 bases). Trimming stripped 3 bases from V and 0 bases from J, with 17 bases between. This CDR3 has 17 amino acids. Germline CDR1 reads SGDLS; CDR2 reads YYNGEE.

The V call is TRBV12-3 or TRBV12-4, the J call TRBJ2-3, with D perhaps assigned TRBD1 or TRBD2 (5 bases each). The CDR3 sequence is 14 residues long. Deletions cut 5 bases from V and 4 bases from J, with 13 bases between. The DNA for the CDR3 is TGTGCCAGCAGTGCGGGCCCAGGGCCAGATACGCAGTATTTT. As protein: CASSAGPGPDTQYF.

The chain joins TRBV20-1 to TRBJ1-1; 10 nucleotides agree with TRBD1. The CDR3 sequence is 16 residues long. Germline CDR1 reads DFQATT; CDR2 reads SNEGSKA (reference sequence). J was trimmed by 4 bases and V by 0 bases; bases with no gene match: 8. CDR3 coding DNA: TGCAGTGCTAGAGATATGAAGGGACAGGGGTTCACTGAAGCTTTCTTT. This codes for CSARDMKGQGFTEAFF.

This clonotype turned up a few times. The rearrangement links TRBV12-3 or TRBV12-4 to TRBJ1-3; perhaps TRBD1 as D (6 bases). The V end was cut by 5 bases, the J end by 0 bases, with 14 bases between. The CDR3 has 16 amino acids. CDR3 in amino acids: CASSPRDTSSGNTIYF. The CDR3 DNA follows: TGTGCCAGCAGTCCCCGGGACACCAGCTCTGGAAACACCATATATTTT.

The chain has TRBV5-5 and TRBJ2-3, with D unclear. V lost 5 bases to trimming and J lost 4 bases, with 11 bases between them. The germline gives CDR1 SGHKS, CDR2 YYEKEE (reference sequence). The CDR3 runs to 13 residues. In DNA form, the CDR3 reads TGTGCCAGCAGTGGGCAAAGGGCAGATACGCAGTATTTT. Translating gives CASSGQRADTQYF.

The V and J genes are TRBV29-1 and TRBJ2-7; no clear D. Germline V lookup: CDR1 SQVTM, CDR2 ANQGSEA. V was shortened by 6 bases and J by 7 bases, with 10 bases between the two germline ends. The CDR3 is 10 amino acids. This CDR3 is CSVGDGEQYF. The CDR3 DNA reads TGCAGCGTCGGCGATGGGGAGCAGTACTTC.

J is TRBJ1-2 and V is TRBV7-3, with TRBD1 identical over 12 bases. Germline CDR1 reads SGHTA; CDR2 reads FQGTGA. With 0 bases clipped from V and 7 bases from J, the junction kept 6 bases outside the gene matches. The CDR3 runs 16 residues. The CDR3: CASSLTPGQGAVGYTF. In DNA form, the CDR3 reads TGTGCCAGCAGCTTAACGCCGGGACAGGGGGCAGTTGGCTACACCTTC. Complete variable domain (other parts from reference TRBV7-3 and TRBJ1-2): GAGVSQTPSNKVTEKGKYVELRCDPISGHTALYWYRQSLGQGPEFLIYFQGTGAADDSGLPNDRFFAVRPEGSVSTLKIQRTERGDSAVYLCASSLTPGQGAVGYTFGSGTRLTVV.

This clonotype was detected a few times. This chain connects TRBV29-1 to TRBJ2-7; 14 bases agree with TRBD2. Germline V gene sequence: CDR1 SQVTM, CDR2 ANQGSEA. V gave up 4 bases and J gave up 5 bases; unmatched junction bases: 1. The CDR3 loop spans 13 amino acids. The CDR3 DNA is TGCAGCGTTGGACTAGCGGGAGGGGACGAGCAGTACTTC. Protein product: CSVGLAGGDEQYF.

The table lists this clonotype with a few counts. The CDR3 nucleotides read TGCAGTGCCGGGACTAGCAACAATGAGCAGTTCTTC. This codes for CSAGTSNNEQFF. The V and J genes are TRBV20-1 and TRBJ2-1, with TRBD2 identical over 9 bases. The germline CDR1 and CDR2 sequences are DFQATT and SNEGSKA (reference sequence). CDR3 length equals 12 residues. J lost 5 bases, V lost 6 bases, and 2 bases had no gene match.

The chain is built from TRBV12-3 or TRBV12-4 and TRBJ2-7; 11 bases are a match to TRBD2. J was trimmed by 0 bases and V by 8 bases; bases with no gene match: 3. The CDR3 runs 14 residues. The CDR3 is CASDSGRDSYEQYF. The CDR3 DNA reads TGTGCCAGCGATAGCGGGAGGGACTCCTACGAGCAGTACTTC.